One sample yielded the 30 T cell receptor beta chains listed below, sequenced in a study of T-cell memory formation after mild COVID-19. TCRdb re-called the 5' RACE reads through MiXCR, storing one row per CDR3 protein. Among around 200,000 distinct CDR3 sequences listed, around 21% were seen once. What was sequenced was PBMCs or a T cell subset sorted from them (not recorded which). These receptors all stem from an adult woman who had mild COVID-19 (a few samples of this study predate the infection). Cell type and time point are not known.

V and J are TRBV7-2 and TRBJ1-2; no clear D gene. The CDR3 length is 14 residues. Germline lookup yields CDR1 SGHTA and CDR2 FQGNSA. V was trimmed by 5 bases and J by 8 bases, leaving 18 bases between them. Here the CDR3 reads CASSLGLLPQGYTF. The CDR3 DNA follows: TGTGCCAGCAGCCTCGGCCTTCTTCCGCAGGGCTACACCTTC.

J is TRBJ1-2 and V is TRBV4-1, with a possible D match to TRBD1 (5 bases). Per germline, CDR1 MGHRA and CDR2 YSYEKL. The CDR3 consists of 15 residues. Trimming removed 1 base from V and 4 bases from J, with 13 bases in between. The CDR3 nucleotides are TGCGCCAGCAGCCAAGCCTTTGGGACCTCCTATGGCTACACCTTC. Its translation: CASSQAFGTSYGYTF.

As DNA, the CDR3 is TGTGCCAGCAGCTTAGACAGACAGACCGGGGAGCTGTTTTTT. This translates into CASSLDRQTGELFF. The rearrangement joins TRBV7-9 to TRBJ2-2; a possible D gene is TRBD1 (5 bases). Deletions cut 1 base from V and 5 bases from J, with 8 bases between. Per germline, CDR1 SEHNR and CDR2 FQNEAQ (reference sequence). This CDR3 region has 14 residues.

The genes are TRBV5-1 and TRBJ2-4, with D unclear. This CDR3 region has 15 residues. V shed 4 bases and J shed 3 bases, with 14 bases lying between them. CDR1 and CDR2 (germline): SGHRS, YFSETQ. CDR3 sequence (DNA): TGCGCCAGCAGCCCCCCCCCGGGTGACAAAAACATTCAGTACTTC. This encodes CASSPPPGDKNIQYF.

This clonotype was observed a handful of times. This chain uses TRBV29-1 with TRBJ2-7; tentatively, D is TRBD1 or TRBD2 (5 bases each). The CDR3 spans 13 residues. The germline V and J ends were trimmed by 3 bases and 0 bases, with 9 bases remaining between them. In germline, CDR1 is SQVTM, CDR2 ANQGSEA. For the CDR3, the DNA is TGCAGCGTTGAGGTGGGGGTCTCCTACGAGCAGTACTTC. Its translation is CSVEVGVSYEQYF.

This clonotype was found once. This chain joins TRBV3-1 and TRBJ2-7; D remains unclear. V lost 0 bases, J lost 4 bases, and 10 bases lay in between. The CDR3 spans 14 residues. Germline CDR1 reads LGHDT; CDR2 reads YNNKEL (reference sequence). The CDR3 nucleotides are TGTGCCAGCAGCCAAGATGTAAGGATGTACGAGCAGTACTTC. Translation: CASSQDVRMYEQYF.

This clonotype was recorded a few times. V and J are TRBV15 and TRBJ2-1; the D gene is possibly TRBD1 (7 bases). The CDR3 covers 15 residues. V lost 0 bases, J lost 12 bases, and 18 bases lay in between. Germline CDR1 is LNHNV and CDR2 is YYDKDF (reference sequence). CDR3 bases: TGTGCCACCAGCAGAGAGGGTGGAGGGGGCGTCAGGCAGTTCTTC. Translating gives CATSREGGGGVRQFF.

The chain employs TRBV29-1 and TRBJ2-3; D unresolved. V lost 0 bases and J lost 2, with 3 bases in between. CDR1 is SQVTM, CDR2 ANQGSEA, per germline. This CDR3 is built from 12 residues. The CDR3 sequence is CSVEDDTDTQYF. Written as DNA, the CDR3 is TGCAGCGTTGAAGATGACACAGATACGCAGTATTTT.

This chain joins TRBV4-1 and TRBJ2-7, with a weak D call TRBD2 (6 bases). V was clipped by 3 bases and J by 5 bases, with 11 bases between them. This CDR3 has 13 residues. CDR1 is MGHRA and CDR2 is YSYEKL in the germline V gene. The CDR3 nucleotides are TGCGCCAGCAGCCACCCGGGCGGGGACGAGCAGTACTTC. As protein: CASSHPGGDEQYF.

The table lists this clonotype with a few counts. The chain employs TRBV7-9 and TRBJ2-7; D gene unclear. This CDR3 is 12 amino acids long. Germline assignment: CDR1 SEHNR and CDR2 FQNEAQ (reference sequence). V lost 5 bases, J lost 2 bases, and 7 bases lay in between. The DNA for the CDR3 is TGTGCCAGCAGCCCCCCGGCCTACGAGCAGTACTTC. Its translation is CASSPPAYEQYF.

The table lists this clonotype with a few counts. The V gene is TRBV7-9, the J gene TRBJ1-1; 7 bases match TRBD1. CDR1 and CDR2 (germline): SEHNR, FQNEAQ (reference sequence). There are 16 residues in the CDR3. V lost 1 base and J lost 5; bases outside the gene matches: 10. CDR3 protein: CASSLGARGGRTEAFF. CDR3 in DNA: TGTGCCAGCAGCTTAGGGGCCAGGGGGGGCAGGACTGAAGCTTTCTTT. The entire variable domain, with the rest obtained from reference TRBV7-9 and TRBJ1-1, is as follows: DTGVSQNPRHKITKRGQNVTFRCDPISEHNRLYWYRQTLGQGPEFLTYFQNEAQLEKSRLLSDRFSAERPKGSFSTLEIQRTEQGDSAMYLCASSLGARGGRTEAFFGQGTRLTVV.

The table lists this clonotype with many counts. The chain combines TRBV7-2 with TRBJ2-1; D not resolved. The V end lost 4 bases, the J end lost 5 bases, and 9 bases lay between the germline ends. The CDR3 length is 13 residues. The germline V gene has CDR1 SGHTA and CDR2 FQGNSA. The CDR3 nucleotides read TGTGCCAGCAGCTCTTTCTATAACAATGAGCAGTTCTTC. This sequence encodes CASSSFYNNEQFF.

This chain joins TRBV19 and TRBJ2-7, with D maybe TRBD1 (5 bases). The CDR3 sequence is 15 residues long. Germline V lookup: CDR1 LNHDA, CDR2 SQIVND (reference sequence). V was trimmed by 3 bases and J by 0 bases, leaving 12 bases between them. CDR3 sequence (DNA): TGTGCCAGTAGTATGTGGGGCACAACCTCCTACGAGCAGTACTTC. It codes for CASSMWGTTSYEQYF. Full variable domain (outside the CDR3, taken from reference TRBV19 and TRBJ2-7): DGGITQSPKYLFRKEGQNVTLSCEQNLNHDAMYWYRQDPGQGLRLIYYSQIVNDFQKGDIAEGYSVSREKKESFPLTVTSAQKNPTAFYLCASSMWGTTSYEQYFGPGTRLTVT.

This clonotype was seen just once. CDR3 residues: CSCRDYGYTF. CDR3 nucleotide sequence: TGCAGCTGTCGGGATTATGGCTACACCTTC. The rearrangement joins TRBV20-1 to TRBJ1-2, with unresolved D. The CDR3 totals 10 residues. Germline lookup yields CDR1 DFQATT and CDR2 SNEGSKA (reference sequence).

This clonotype was seen a handful of times. V usage is TRBV27 and J usage is TRBJ2-7; 7 nucleotides agree with TRBD1. The V gene end was trimmed by 5 bases and the J gene end by 5 bases; junction bases not matched to a gene: 18. Germline CDR1 reads MNHEY; CDR2 reads SMNVEV (reference sequence). This CDR3 comprises 17 residues. CDR3 loop: CASSPNLGQVGRDEQYF. The CDR3 nucleotides are TGTGCCAGCAGTCCGAACCTCGGACAGGTCGGCAGGGACGAGCAGTACTTC.

Many counts were recorded for this clonotype. The rearrangement joins TRBV4-3 to TRBJ2-5; D perhaps matches TRBD2 (6 bases). Between the trimmed V and J ends, which lost 1 base and 3 bases, there was a span of 12 bases. The CDR3 extends over 15 amino acids. Germline assignment: CDR1 LGHNA and CDR2 YSLEER. As DNA, the CDR3 is TGCGCCAGCAGCCAAGTCCTCGGGGAGGAAGAGACCCAGTACTTC. This sequence encodes CASSQVLGEEETQYF.

This clonotype was counted only a few times. V is TRBV5-6 and J is TRBJ2-7; 10 bases line up with TRBD2. The length of the CDR3 is 18 residues. The V segment lost 1 base and the J segment 2 bases; nucleotides outside the gene matches: 12. Germline V lookup: CDR1 SGHDT, CDR2 YYEEEE. This CDR3 is CASSLLKLGTSDTYEQYF. The CDR3, as DNA: TGTGCCAGCAGCTTGCTCAAATTAGGGACTAGCGATACCTACGAGCAGTACTTC. Together with reference TRBV5-6 and TRBJ2-7, the CDR3 gives the full variable domain: DAGVTQSPTHLIKTRGQQVTLRCSPKSGHDTVSWYQQALGQGPQFIFQYYEEEERQRGNFPDRFSGHQFPNYSSELNVNALLLGDSALYLCASSLLKLGTSDTYEQYFGPGTRLTVT.

This clonotype was counted only a few times. The chain has TRBV19 and TRBJ1-5; tentative D call: TRBD1 (5 bases). The V end lost 3 bases, the J end lost 6 bases, and 9 bases lay between the germline ends. This CDR3 spans 13 amino acids. The V gene's germline CDR1 is LNHDA and CDR2 SQIVND (reference sequence). The CDR3 DNA follows: TGTGCCAGTAGTATGGGACTGGGTCAGCCCCAGCATTTT. Its translation: CASSMGLGQPQHF.

This clonotype has only a few counts. The chain uses TRBV5-6 and TRBJ2-7; 7 nucleotides match TRBD1. The V segment lost 4 bases and the J segment 3 bases; nucleotides outside the gene matches: 7. The CDR3 contains 14 residues. Germline V gene sequence: CDR1 SGHDT, CDR2 YYEEEE. In nucleotides, the CDR3 is TGTGCCAGCAGCGCCCGACAGGGCCTCTACGAGCAGTACTTC. This codes for CASSARQGLYEQYF.

The chain recombines TRBV19 with TRBJ2-3; unclear D gene. This CDR3 region has 13 residues. The V gene lost 3 bases and the J gene lost 3 bases, with 7 bases spanning the gap. CDR1 is LNHDA and CDR2 is SQIVND in the germline V gene (reference sequence). The chain's CDR3 is CASSMAETDTQYF. DNA for the CDR3: TGTGCCAGTAGTATGGCGGAGACAGATACGCAGTATTTT.

This rearrangement joins TRBV10-3 to TRBJ2-3; TRBD2 is a possible D gene (6 bases). There are 15 residues in the CDR3. Germline loops: CDR1 ENHRY, CDR2 SYGVKD. V gave up 3 bases and J gave up 2 bases, with 12 bases separating them. The chain's CDR3 is CAISDGGAATDTQYF. CDR3 coding DNA: TGTGCCATCAGTGATGGCGGGGCCGCCACAGATACGCAGTATTTT.

The V and J genes are TRBV19 and TRBJ2-1, with a weak D call TRBD1 (6 bases). The germline CDR1 and CDR2 sequences are LNHDA and SQIVND (reference sequence). CDR3 size: 13 residues. The V and J ends lost 8 bases and 12 bases respectively, with 20 bases between them. Here the CDR3 DNA reads TGTGCCAGTTCCGGGACGAACAGGGCAGCGCAGTTCTTC. It translates to CASSGTNRAAQFF.

The CDR3, as DNA: TGTGCCAGCAGCTTAATACGCCAAGAGACCCAGTACTTC. It encodes CASSLIRQETQYF. V gene TRBV11-2 combines with J gene TRBJ2-5; D ambiguous. This CDR3 has 13 amino acids. V was cut by 2 bases and J by 1 base, with 5 bases left in between. CDR1 is SGHAT and CDR2 is FQNNGV in the germline V gene.

V usage is TRBV7-8 and J usage is TRBJ1-1; D not certain. V lost 4 bases and J 6 bases, leaving 9 bases between the germline ends. From germline, CDR1 is SGHVS and CDR2 FQNEAQ. This CDR3 contains 12 residues. CDR3 in amino acids: CASSSPTAEAFF. The CDR3 DNA follows: TGTGCCAGCAGCTCCCCCACAGCTGAAGCTTTCTTT. Filled out from reference TRBV7-8 and TRBJ1-1, the complete variable domain reads GAGVSQSPRYKVAKRGQDVALRCDPISGHVSLFWYQQALGQGPEFLTYFQNEAQLDKSGLPSDRFFAERPEGSVSTLKIQRTQQEDSAVYLCASSSPTAEAFFGQGTRLTVV.

The chain employs TRBV7-9 and TRBJ2-1; no clear D. From germline, CDR1 is SEHNR and CDR2 FQNEAQ (reference sequence). V was cut by 7 bases and J by 7 bases, with 8 bases left in between. This CDR3 has 11 residues. This CDR3 reads CASTLGNEQFF. CDR3 coding DNA: TGTGCCAGCACCCTAGGGAATGAGCAGTTCTTC.

The V and J genes are TRBV3-1 and TRBJ2-3, with TRBD2 matching over 11 bases. Trimming removed 1 base from V and 2 bases from J; junction bases left unmatched: 2. Germline V gene data show CDR1 as LGHDT and CDR2 as YNNKEL (reference sequence). This CDR3 region has 16 residues. CDR3 in amino acids: CASSQVAGGVTDTQYF. DNA of the CDR3: TGTGCCAGCAGCCAAGTAGCGGGAGGGGTCACAGATACGCAGTATTTT.

The table lists this clonotype with a few counts. The V and J genes are TRBV20-1 and TRBJ2-1; 10 bases are shared with TRBD2. Germline CDR1 DFQATT, CDR2 SNEGSKA (reference sequence). The CDR3 length is 15 residues. V was clipped by 3 bases and J by 5 bases; unmatched bases: 7. The CDR3 reads CSASPLAGVHNEQFF. The CDR3 nucleotides are TGCAGTGCTAGCCCTCTAGCGGGGGTCCACAATGAGCAGTTCTTC.

This clonotype came up a few times. Here the CDR3 DNA reads TGTGCCAGCAGCGTAGGACTAGCGGGGGCCGCCTACGAGCAGTACTTC. It codes for CASSVGLAGAAYEQYF. This chain uses TRBV9 with TRBJ2-7; TRBD2 matches at 12 bases. The CDR3 totals 16 residues. Germline lookup yields CDR1 SGDLS and CDR2 YYNGEE. The V gene end was trimmed by 0 bases and the J gene end by 2 bases; junction bases not matched to a gene: 3.

The rearrangement joins TRBV7-9 to TRBJ2-7; D remains ambiguous. Germline V gives CDR1 SEHNR, CDR2 FQNEAQ (reference sequence). The CDR3 totals 12 residues. V was cut by 5 bases and J by 4 bases, with 9 bases left in between. CDR3 coding DNA: TGTGCCAGCAGCCCGGAGAAGTACGAGCAGTACTTC. Translation: CASSPEKYEQYF.

The chain links TRBV4-3 to TRBJ2-2; 8 bases match TRBD2. CDR3 length: 18 amino acids. Germline loops: CDR1 LGHNA, CDR2 YSLEER. The J segment lost 4 bases and the V segment lost 5 bases, leaving 15 bases of the junction unmatched. The CDR3 region is CASSFTPPSGRPTGELFF. The CDR3 DNA reads as TGCGCCAGCAGCTTCACCCCCCCCAGCGGGAGACCCACCGGGGAGCTGTTTTTT.